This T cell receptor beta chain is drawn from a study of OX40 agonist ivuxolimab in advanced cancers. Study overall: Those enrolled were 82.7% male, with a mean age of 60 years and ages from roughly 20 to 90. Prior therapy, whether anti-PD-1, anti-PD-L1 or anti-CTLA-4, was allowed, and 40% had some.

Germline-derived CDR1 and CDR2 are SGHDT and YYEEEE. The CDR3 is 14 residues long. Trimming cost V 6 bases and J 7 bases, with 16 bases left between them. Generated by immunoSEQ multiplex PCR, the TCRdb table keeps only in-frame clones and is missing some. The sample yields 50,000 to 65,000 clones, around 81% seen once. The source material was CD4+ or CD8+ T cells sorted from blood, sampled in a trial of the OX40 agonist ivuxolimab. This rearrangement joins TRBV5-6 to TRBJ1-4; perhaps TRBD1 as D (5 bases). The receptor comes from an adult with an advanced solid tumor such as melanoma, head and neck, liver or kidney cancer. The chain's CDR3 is CASTLTVGSEKLFF. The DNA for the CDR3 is TGTGCCAGCACCCTGACAGTGGGGAGTGAAAAACTGTTTTTT.